Following are 25 T cell receptor beta chains from one sample sequenced in a study of PD-1 blockade in mismatch repair-deficient tumors. Here immunoSEQ multiplex PCR was the method, and the copy in TCRdb shows in-frame clones only, minus some. The sample yields under 150,000 clones, about 88% seen once. This specimen was peripheral blood, taken approximately 73 weeks after starting pembrolizumab. The receptors come from an adult with mismatch repair-deficient cancer.

The V call is TRBV27, the J call TRBJ2-1; TRBD1 aligns across 11 bases. The V segment lost 5 bases and the J segment 7 bases; nucleotides outside the gene matches: 7. This CDR3 has 15 residues. Germline CDR1 is MNHEY and CDR2 is SMNVEV (reference sequence). CDR3 protein: CASSPGTGGRNEQFF. The CDR3, as DNA: TGTGCCAGCAGTCCCGGGACAGGGGGGAGGAATGAGCAGTTCTTC.

The sample holds one count of this clone. The rearrangement links TRBV6-1 to TRBJ1-2, with 7 bases fitting TRBD1. The CDR3 runs to 13 residues. CDR1 MNHNS and CDR2 SASEGT come from the germline V gene. As DNA, the CDR3 is TGTGCTAGCGGGGACAGCAACGTCTATGGCTACACCTTC. Residues: CASGDSNVYGYTF.

The chain uses TRBV25-1 and TRBJ2-3; D is uncertain. The CDR3 is 18 amino acids. The germline V gene encodes CDR1 MGHDK and CDR2 SYGVNS. Trimming pared 0 bases from V and 6 bases from J, leaving 22 bases between. This CDR3 reads CASSEYNFRRVGEDTQYF. CDR3 DNA sequence: TGTGCCAGCAGTGAATATAACTTCAGGCGAGTGGGCGAGGATACGCAGTATTTT. The full variable domain, rest sourced from reference TRBV25-1 and TRBJ2-3, is EADIYQTPRYLVIGTGKKITLECSQTMGHDKMYWYQQDPGMELHLIHYSYGVNSTEKGDLSSESTVSRIRTEHFPLTLESARPSHTSQYLCASSEYNFRRVGEDTQYFGPGTRLTVL.

V usage is TRBV9 and J usage is TRBJ2-3, with 9 bases identical to TRBD1. There are 18 residues in the CDR3. Germline values: CDR1 SGDLS, CDR2 YYNGEE. J lost 2 bases, V lost 4 bases, and 14 bases had no gene match. This CDR3 reads CASSSPKSGTGYTDTQYF. DNA for the CDR3: TGTGCCAGCAGCAGTCCCAAGTCCGGGACAGGGTACACAGATACGCAGTATTTT.

The chain links TRBV13 to TRBJ2-7; the match to TRBD2 covers 7 bases. There are 16 residues in the CDR3. With V trimmed by 2 bases and J by 3 bases, 10 bases remained unmatched. Germline V gene data show CDR1 as PRHDT and CDR2 as FYEKMQ (reference sequence). The CDR3 DNA reads as TGTGCCAGCAGCTTATCTACGTTAGCGGGTTTCTACGAGCAGTACTTC. Translation gives CASSLSTLAGFYEQYF.

The chain has TRBV2 and TRBJ2-3; the D gene is possibly TRBD2 (6 bases). The CDR3 has 17 amino acids. V gave up 6 bases and J gave up 6 bases, with 25 bases separating them. The V gene's germline CDR1 is SNHLY and CDR2 FYNNEI. DNA of the CDR3: TGTGCCAGCAGCCACCCTCCGGGCGTAACCCGGGGGGATACGCAGTATTTT. Translated, it gives CASSHPPGVTRGDTQYF.

The V and J genes are TRBV7-6 and TRBJ2-1; D may be TRBD2 (6 bases). In germline, CDR1 is SGHVS, CDR2 FNYEAQ. Trimming left V 2 bases short and J 7 bases short, with 9 bases between. The CDR3 covers 13 residues. The CDR3 DNA is TGTGCCAGCAGCTTACGGGAGAGGAATGAGCAGTTCTTC. This gives the protein CASSLRERNEQFF.

The chain couples TRBV7-3 to TRBJ2-3; D possibly uses TRBD1 or TRBD2 (6 bases each). CDR3 length: 15 amino acids. Germline values: CDR1 SGHTA, CDR2 FQGTGA. V lost 5 bases, J lost 2 bases, and 14 bases lay in between. CDR3 in DNA: TGTGCCAGCAGCAACACGGGGGCTGCCACAGATACGCAGTATTTT. Protein product: CASSNTGAATDTQYF. The whole variable domain, filled in from reference TRBV7-3 and TRBJ2-3, reads GAGVSQTPSNKVTEKGKYVELRCDPISGHTALYWYRQSLGQGPEFLIYFQGTGAADDSGLPNDRFFAVRPEGSVSTLKIQRTERGDSAVYLCASSNTGAATDTQYFGPGTRLTVL.

The V and J genes are TRBV7-8 and TRBJ2-5; D may match TRBD1 or TRBD2 (6 bases each). Germline CDR1 is SGHVS and CDR2 is FQNEAQ. V was clipped by 1 base and J by 4 bases, with 13 bases between them. The CDR3 extends over 15 amino acids. CDR3 amino acids: CASSLGLGGGETQYF. CDR3 DNA sequence: TGTGCCAGCAGCTTAGGTCTAGGGGGAGGAGAGACCCAGTACTTC.

This clone appeared once. The V call is TRBV7-9, the J call TRBJ2-1; 10 nucleotides match TRBD2. Germline V gives CDR1 SEHNR, CDR2 FQNEAQ (reference sequence). The CDR3 sequence is 17 residues long. V lost 1 base, J lost 8 bases, and 11 bases stayed unmatched. CDR3 loop: CASSLVGLAGGGDEQFF. CDR3 coding DNA: TGTGCCAGCAGCTTAGTTGGTTTAGCGGGAGGTGGAGATGAGCAGTTCTTC.

This sequence joins TRBV5-4 and TRBJ2-1; 10 nucleotides agree with TRBD1. Per the germline V gene, CDR1 is SGHNT and CDR2 is YYREEE (reference sequence). The V segment lost 3 bases and the J segment 6 bases; nucleotides outside the gene matches: 6. The CDR3 has 15 amino acids. DNA of the CDR3: TGTGCCAGCAGCTCACCCGGGACAGGGGCCAATGAGCAGTTCTTC. Residues: CASSSPGTGANEQFF.

The chain is built from TRBV4-1 and TRBJ2-3; 11 bases are a match to TRBD2. V was clipped by 0 bases and J by 5 bases; unmatched bases: 7. CDR3 length: 17 amino acids. CDR1 is MGHRA, CDR2 YSYEKL, per germline. The CDR3 spells CASSQDTSGSGIDTQYF. DNA of the CDR3: TGCGCCAGCAGCCAAGACACTAGCGGGAGTGGTATAGATACGCAGTATTTT.

The chain recombines TRBV7-9 with TRBJ2-1; the match to TRBD2 covers 9 bases. After removal of 5 bases from V and 8 bases from J, the junction contained 10 bases not matched to a gene. CDR3 size: 15 residues. Germline lookup yields CDR1 SEHNR and CDR2 FQNEAQ (reference sequence). The DNA for the CDR3 is TGTGCCAGCAGCAGGGCTAGCGGGAAGCCCGATGAGCAGTTCTTC. Translated: CASSRASGKPDEQFF.

The chain couples TRBV5-6 to TRBJ2-5, with D possibly TRBD1 on 6 matching bases. The CDR3 has 13 residues. The ends were cut back, 4 bases at V and 4 bases at J, with 11 bases in the middle. Germline V gives CDR1 SGHDT, CDR2 YYEEEE. This CDR3 is CASSPYRVETQYF. The CDR3 DNA reads as TGTGCCAGCAGCCCATACAGGGTAGAGACCCAGTACTTC.

This clone has a handful of counts. This rearrangement joins TRBV7-9 to TRBJ2-7, with D perhaps matching TRBD2 (5 bases). This CDR3 region has 16 residues. Trimming left V 2 bases short and J 1 base short, with 15 bases between. Germline CDR1 is SEHNR and CDR2 is FQNEAQ (reference sequence). This chain's CDR3 is CASSLWWGVGSYEQYF. CDR3 DNA sequence: TGTGCCAGCAGCTTATGGTGGGGAGTGGGGTCCTACGAGCAGTACTTC.

This sequence joins TRBV7-3 and TRBJ2-1; 12 positions agree with TRBD1. This CDR3 spans 15 amino acids. Trimming cost V 8 bases and J 5 bases; bases outside gene matches: 7. CDR1 and CDR2 from the germline V gene are SGHTA and FQGTGA. In nucleotides, the CDR3 is TGTGCCAGCCGCTCCGGGACAGGGGGCCACAATGAGCAGTTCTTC. Translation: CASRSGTGGHNEQFF.

The chain employs TRBV4-1 and TRBJ2-7; D gene ambiguous. Trimming stripped 3 bases from V and 5 bases from J, with 8 bases between. Germline V gene sequence: CDR1 MGHRA, CDR2 YSYEKL. This CDR3 comprises 12 residues. CDR3 in amino acids: CASSQPLDEQYF. CDR3 DNA: TGCGCCAGCAGCCAGCCGCTGGACGAGCAGTACTTC.

V is TRBV5-4 and J is TRBJ2-4; 8 bases are a match to TRBD2. The CDR3 consists of 20 residues. V was pared by 3 bases and J by 3 bases, with 20 bases of the junction left unmatched. The V gene's germline CDR1 is SGHNT and CDR2 YYREEE (reference sequence). The CDR3 nucleotides are TGTGCCAGCAGCTCCGGAGAGCGGGAGCGGGTTCAACAGTGCAAAAACATTCAGTACTTC. Amino acids: CASSSGERERVQQCKNIQYF.

J is TRBJ2-3 and V is TRBV9, with TRBD2 matching over 13 bases. Germline V gene sequence: CDR1 SGDLS, CDR2 YYNGEE. The CDR3 length is 16 residues. V lost 3 bases to trimming and J lost 2 bases; unmatched junction nucleotides: 3. The CDR3 DNA is TGTGCCAGCAGCGCTGGACTAGCGGGAGTCACAGATACGCAGTATTTT. This encodes CASSAGLAGVTDTQYF.

CDR3 sequence: CASSSWDRGQTYNEQFF. The CDR3 DNA is TGTGCCAGCAGTTCCTGGGACAGGGGGCAGACCTACAATGAGCAGTTCTTC. V usage is TRBV27 and J usage is TRBJ2-1; 12 nucleotides line up with TRBD1. The germline V gene encodes CDR1 MNHEY and CDR2 SMNVEV (reference sequence). The CDR3 is made up of 17 amino acids. V lost 4 bases and J lost 2; bases outside the gene matches: 6.

The V and J genes are TRBV9 and TRBJ2-1; the D gene could be TRBD1 or TRBD2 (5 bases each). CDR1 and CDR2 from the germline V gene are SGDLS and YYNGEE. Trimming shortened V by 4 bases and J by 5 bases, and 16 bases separated the two germline ends. This CDR3 contains 15 residues. The CDR3 region is CASSPGGAVHNEQFF. The DNA for the CDR3 is TGTGCCAGCAGCCCTGGGGGAGCAGTCCACAATGAGCAGTTCTTC. Together with reference TRBV9 and TRBJ2-1, the CDR3 gives the full variable domain: DSGVTQTPKHLITATGQRVTLRCSPRSGDLSVYWYQQSLDQGLQFLIQYYNGEERAKGNILERFSAQQFPDLHSELNLSSLELGDSALYFCASSPGGAVHNEQFFGPGTRLTVL.

The chain has TRBV9 and TRBJ2-1; 7 bases map to TRBD1. The CDR3 has 14 residues. Germline CDR1 reads SGDLS; CDR2 reads YYNGEE. J gave up 4 bases and V 3 bases, and 4 bases lay outside the gene matches. In nucleotides, the CDR3 is TGTGCCAGCAGCGGGCACAGGGGTTACAATGAGCAGTTCTTC. It codes for CASSGHRGYNEQFF. Filled out from reference TRBV9 and TRBJ2-1, the complete variable domain reads DSGVTQTPKHLITATGQRVTLRCSPRSGDLSVYWYQQSLDQGLQFLIQYYNGEERAKGNILERFSAQQFPDLHSELNLSSLELGDSALYFCASSGHRGYNEQFFGPGTRLTVL.

The rearrangement uses TRBV2 and TRBJ2-5; a possible D gene is TRBD2 (6 bases). This CDR3 contains 15 residues. Germline V gene sequence: CDR1 SNHLY, CDR2 FYNNEI. Deletions cut 3 bases from V and 3 bases from J, with 14 bases between. CDR3 protein: CASSDPSTGEETQYF. CDR3 bases: TGTGCCAGCAGTGACCCCTCCACGGGAGAAGAGACCCAGTACTTC.

This chain connects TRBV10-3 to TRBJ2-2, with a weak D call TRBD1 (6 bases). CDR3 length: 16 residues. Germline lookup yields CDR1 ENHRY and CDR2 SYGVKD. V was trimmed by 0 bases and J by 2 bases, leaving 10 bases between them. CDR3 sequence reads: CAISESVGTNTGELFF. The CDR3 coding sequence is TGTGCCATCAGTGAGTCGGTAGGGACAAACACCGGGGAGCTGTTTTTT.

The gene calls are TRBV11-3 and TRBJ2-3; 11 bases line up with TRBD2. This CDR3 comprises 15 residues. After removal of 1 base from V and 7 bases from J, the junction contained 4 bases not matched to a gene. Germline CDR1 SGHNT, CDR2 YENEEA. The CDR3 spells CASSLGVAGGNTQYF. The CDR3 bases are TGTGCCAGCAGCTTAGGAGTAGCGGGAGGGAATACGCAGTATTTT. Looking up the rest from reference TRBV11-3 and TRBJ2-3 gives the full variable domain: EAGVVQSPRYKIIEKKQPVAFWCNPISGHNTLYWYLQNLGQGPELLIRYENEEAVDDSQLPKDRFSAERLKGVDSTLKIQPAELGDSAVYLCASSLGVAGGNTQYFGPGTRLTVL.